The rows below give T cell receptor beta chains drawn from one sample of a study of CD8 T cells in ankylosing spondylitis. One entry per CDR3 protein results from TCRdb running MiXCR on the 5' RACE reads. The table lists approximately 150,000 distinct CDR3 sequences, around 9.6% of them singletons. The sequenced sample was blood, either unsorted or a sorted T cell fraction (not recorded which). The origin of the receptors is a female donor with ankylosing spondylitis or in good health (not recorded which). The CDR3 runs from the conserved cysteine through the conserved F or W. The order of the fields is CDR3 DNA, CDR3 protein, J gene, clone size, D gene, V gene. The D gene is left open where the match is weak. Not all rows give a size; the values are once, few, many and, for expanded clones, a class.

TGTGCCAGCAGTGAAGGGGGGATGACTGAAGCTTTCTTT CASSEGGMTEAFF TRBJ1-1 few . TRBV6-1
TGTGCCAGCAGCCAAGAAAGGATTGCAACAGATACGCAGTATTTT CASSQERIATDTQYF TRBJ2-3 . . TRBV3-1
TGTGCCAGCAGTCAACTAGCGGGAGCGAACACCGGGGAGCTGTTTTTT CASSQLAGANTGELFF TRBJ2-2 many TRBD2 TRBV6-1
TGCGCCAGCAGCTTTAGGGGACACCTCACTGAAGCTTTCTTT CASSFRGHLTEAFF TRBJ1-1 many . TRBV5-1
TGTGCCACCCAGTTGGGGTTCGGCTACACCTTC CATQLGFGYTF TRBJ1-2 many . TRBV25-1
TGTGCCTGGAGTGTAGCTTACGAGCAGTACTTC CAWSVAYEQYF TRBJ2-7 few . TRBV30
TGTGCCAGCAGTTATAGCGAGAACACCGGGGAGCTGTTTTTT CASSYSENTGELFF TRBJ2-2 few . TRBV6-2/TRBV6-3
TGCGCCAGCAGCCAAGGGAGCGGGAGGACGGCCACAGATACGCAGTATTTT CASSQGSGRTATDTQYF TRBJ2-3 few TRBD2 TRBV4-3
TGTGCCAGCAGCAGTGCCGCTAGCGTCAACTACAATGAGCAGTTCTTC CASSSAASVNYNEQFF TRBJ2-1 many . TRBV7-9
TGCAGCGTTGAAGCCGCGGGACACGAGCAGTACTTC CSVEAAGHEQYF TRBJ2-7 few . TRBV29-1
TGTGCCAGCAGCGTAGGTGGTAAGGGAACTAATGAAAAACTGTTTTTT CASSVGGKGTNEKLFF TRBJ1-4 few . TRBV9
TGTGCCACACAGCGGGGGGCCCTTCAGGAGACCCAGTACTTC CATQRGALQETQYF TRBJ2-5 few TRBD2 TRBV3-1
TGTGCCAGCAGTTTCGGACTAGCGGGAGATCCCGGGGAGCTGTTTTTT CASSFGLAGDPGELFF TRBJ2-2 few TRBD2 TRBV12-3/TRBV12-4
TGTGCCAGCAGCTTAAAAGGGGGACTCAACACCGGGGAGCTGTTTTTT CASSLKGGLNTGELFF TRBJ2-2 few . TRBV11-2
TGCAGCGCTACGGGAACCCTCCGCACAGATACGCAGTATTTT CSATGTLRTDTQYF TRBJ2-3 few . TRBV29-1
TGTGCCAGCAGTCCTCTGACCTACGAGCAGTACTTC CASSPLTYEQYF TRBJ2-7 many . TRBV6-2/TRBV6-3
TGCAGTGCTAGTAAAATTAGGGAACAGGGCACAGATACGCAGTATTTT CSASKIREQGTDTQYF TRBJ2-3 few . TRBV20-1
TGCAGCGCTTTAGCGGGAGACACAGATACGCAGTATTTT CSALAGDTDTQYF TRBJ2-3 many TRBD2 TRBV29-1
TGTGCCAGCAGTGAGGGTGGGAACTACGAGCAGTACTTC CASSEGGNYEQYF TRBJ2-7 . . TRBV6-1
TGTGCCAGCAGCTTAGAAGTGGCGGGTACCTCCTACAATGAGCAGTTCTTC CASSLEVAGTSYNEQFF TRBJ2-1 many . TRBV11-2
TGCGCCAGCAGCTTTGGGACAGCCTATGGCTACACCTTC CASSFGTAYGYTF TRBJ1-2 . TRBD1 TRBV5-1
TGTGCCAGCAGCCCGCAGACGGTCAGGGTAGCAGATACGCAGTATTTT CASSPQTVRVADTQYF TRBJ2-3 few . TRBV7-9
TGTGCCAGCAGTTCCCTTAGCGGGAGGGCCCCCCACAATGAGCAGTTCTTC CASSSLSGRAPHNEQFF TRBJ2-1 . TRBD2 TRBV6-5
TGCAGCGTTGAAGATTGGGGAACAGGGAATGAGCAGTTCTTC CSVEDWGTGNEQFF TRBJ2-1 few . TRBV29-1
TGTGCCAGTAGTGTGACTAGCGGGATCACAGATACGCAGTATTTT CASSVTSGITDTQYF TRBJ2-3 few TRBD2 TRBV19
TGTGCCAGCTGGGTAGCGGCGGGGCGTGGGTTCTTC CASWVAAGRGFF TRBJ2-1 few . TRBV2
TGTGCCTGGAGGGGGTCCGAGCAGTACTTC CAWRGSEQYF TRBJ2-7 . . TRBV30
TGTGCCATCAGCCTGGACACTTACTATGGCTACACCTTC CAISLDTYYGYTF TRBJ1-2 few . TRBV10-3
TGTGCCAGTAGTATCTTAGCGGGAGGAACAGATACGCAGTATTTT CASSILAGGTDTQYF TRBJ2-3 few TRBD2 TRBV19
TGCGCCAGCAGCTTAGGACTAGCGGGAGCCCTGGATACGCAGTATTTT CASSLGLAGALDTQYF TRBJ2-3 few TRBD2 TRBV5-1
TGTGCCAGCAGTGAAGCGACTTATGAGGACATTCAGTACTTC CASSEATYEDIQYF TRBJ2-4 . . TRBV2
TGTGCCAGCAGTCCCGAAGCGGGGAGCTCCTACGAGCAGTACTTC CASSPEAGSSYEQYF TRBJ2-7 . TRBD2 TRBV27
TGTGCCAGCAGTTGGCGACAGGGGGCCACCGGGGAGCTGTTTTTT CASSWRQGATGELFF TRBJ2-2 . TRBD1 TRBV6-5
TGCAGTGCTAGAGATTATGGGGAGACCCAGTACTTC CSARDYGETQYF TRBJ2-5 many . TRBV20-1
TGTGCCAGCAGGCGCCAGGGGACGGAGCAGTACTTC CASRRQGTEQYF TRBJ2-7 few . TRBV27
TGTGCCAGCAGTTACCCCGGAGTGGGCTACACCTTC CASSYPGVGYTF TRBJ1-2 few . TRBV6-2/TRBV6-3
TGTGCCAGCAAATGGGGGGCGTCGGAGGAGACCCAGTACTTC CASKWGASEETQYF TRBJ2-5 many . TRBV7-9
TGTGCCAGCACAGGGGCGGCCCCGGATGAGCAGTTCTTC CASTGAAPDEQFF TRBJ2-1 few . TRBV28
TGTGCCAGCAGCCAAGTTCATGAGCAGTTCTTC CASSQVHEQFF TRBJ2-1 many . TRBV14
TGTGCCAGCAGCCCTCAGGGGGCAACTAATGAAAAACTGTTTTTT CASSPQGATNEKLFF TRBJ1-4 . TRBD1 TRBV7-9
TGTGCCAGCAGTTTTTTATTAGGACAGACTTACAATGAGCAGTTCTTC CASSFLLGQTYNEQFF TRBJ2-1 many . TRBV12-3/TRBV12-4
TGCGCCAGCAGCCAAGATGGCGGGAGTACTGATGAGCAGTTCTTC CASSQDGGSTDEQFF TRBJ2-1 few TRBD2 TRBV4-3
TGTGCCAGCAGTTCCCAGACAGGGACCACAGATACGCAGTATTTT CASSSQTGTTDTQYF TRBJ2-3 many TRBD1 TRBV28
TGTGCCAGCAGTGAATCTAGCTATGGCTACACCTTC CASSESSYGYTF TRBJ1-2 . . TRBV25-1
TGTGCCAGCAGTCGGGACTCGACAGGAGCTCAAGAGACCCAGTACTTC CASSRDSTGAQETQYF TRBJ2-5 few . TRBV7-8
TGCAGTGCTAGGGTGGACCTTGCTCCCTACAATGAGCAGTTCTTC CSARVDLAPYNEQFF TRBJ2-1 many . TRBV20-1
TGTGCCAGCAGTTACGTCACAGGGGGCAATCAGCCCCAGCATTTT CASSYVTGGNQPQHF TRBJ1-5 . TRBD1 TRBV6-5
TGTGCCAGCAGCTTAGGGGGAGCGGAGGGGGCGTGGGAGACCCAGTACTTC CASSLGGAEGAWETQYF TRBJ2-5 . . TRBV7-9
TGTGCCAGCAGCGAAGAGGGTGCCGCAAGCACAGATACGCAGTATTTT CASSEEGAASTDTQYF TRBJ2-3 few . TRBV9